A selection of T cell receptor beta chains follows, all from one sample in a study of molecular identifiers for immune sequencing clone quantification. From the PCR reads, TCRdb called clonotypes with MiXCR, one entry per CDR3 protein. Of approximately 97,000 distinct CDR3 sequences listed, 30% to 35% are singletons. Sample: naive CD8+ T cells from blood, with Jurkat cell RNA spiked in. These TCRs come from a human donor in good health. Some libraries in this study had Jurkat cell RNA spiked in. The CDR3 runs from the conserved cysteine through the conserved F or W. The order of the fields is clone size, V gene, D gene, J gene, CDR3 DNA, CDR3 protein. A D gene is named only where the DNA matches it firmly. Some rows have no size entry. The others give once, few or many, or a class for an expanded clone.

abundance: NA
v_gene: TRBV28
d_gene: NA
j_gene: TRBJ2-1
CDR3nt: TGTGCCTGCAGAAACAATGAGCAGTTCTTC
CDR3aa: CACRNNEQFF

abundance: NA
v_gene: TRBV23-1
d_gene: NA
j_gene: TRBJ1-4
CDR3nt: TGCGCCAGCACCGAGGGGGGAAAACTGTTTTTT
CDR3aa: CASTEGGKLFF

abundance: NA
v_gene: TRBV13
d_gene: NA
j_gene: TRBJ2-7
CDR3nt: TGTGCCAGCAGCTTCGACAGGTCCTACAAGCAGTACTTC
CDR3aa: CASSFDRSYKQYF

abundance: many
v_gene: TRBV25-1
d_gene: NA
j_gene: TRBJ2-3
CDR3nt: TGTGCCAGCAGGGAATGGCATATGCGCACAGATACGCAGTATTTT
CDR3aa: CASREWHMRTDTQYF

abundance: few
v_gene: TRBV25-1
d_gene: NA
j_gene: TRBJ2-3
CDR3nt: TGTGCCAGCAGTGAATACGGTTATACGCAGTATTTT
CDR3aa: CASSEYGYTQYF

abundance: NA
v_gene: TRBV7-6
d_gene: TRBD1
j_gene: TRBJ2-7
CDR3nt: TGTGCCAGCAGCGGTGGACAGGACTCCTACGAGCAGTACTTC
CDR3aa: CASSGGQDSYEQYF

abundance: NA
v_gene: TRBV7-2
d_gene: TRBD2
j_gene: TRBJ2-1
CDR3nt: TGTGCCAGCAGCTCTTACCCAGGGACTAGCGGGAGGGCCGGGGTAACCAATGAGCAGATCTTC
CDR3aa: CASSSYPGTSGRAGVTNEQIF

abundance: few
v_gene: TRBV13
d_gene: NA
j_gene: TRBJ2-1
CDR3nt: TGTGCCAGCAGCCCACGGACCCATGAGCAGTTCTTC
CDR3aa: CASSPRTHEQFF

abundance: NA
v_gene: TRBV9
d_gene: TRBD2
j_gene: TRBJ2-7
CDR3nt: TGTGCCAGCAGCGTAGGTGGATTAGCGGGGACCTACGAGCGGTACTTC
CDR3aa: CASSVGGLAGTYERYF

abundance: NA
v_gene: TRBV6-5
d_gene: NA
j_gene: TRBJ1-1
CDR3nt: TGTGCCAGCAGTTACTATGACGGAACGAACACTGAAGCTATCTTT
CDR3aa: CASSYYDGTNTEAIF

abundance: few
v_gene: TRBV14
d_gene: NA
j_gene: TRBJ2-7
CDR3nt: TGTGCCAGCAGCCAAGGCATTCGGCGGCTCGCTATCTACGAGCAGTACTTC
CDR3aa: CASSQGIRRLAIYEQYF

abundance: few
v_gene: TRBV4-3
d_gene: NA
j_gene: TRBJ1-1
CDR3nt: TGCGCCAGCAGCCAAGAAAAGAACACTGAAGCTTTCTTT
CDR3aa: CASSQEKNTEAFF

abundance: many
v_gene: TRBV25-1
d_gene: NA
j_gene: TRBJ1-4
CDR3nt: TGTGCCAGCAGCCCCGGGACGAGGGGTGAAAAACTGTTTTTT
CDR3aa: CASSPGTRGEKLFF

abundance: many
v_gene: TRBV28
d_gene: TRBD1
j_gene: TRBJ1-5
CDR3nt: TGTGCCAGCAGTTTCTCCGGGACAGATAGCAATCAGCCCCAGCATTTT
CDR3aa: CASSFSGTDSNQPQHF

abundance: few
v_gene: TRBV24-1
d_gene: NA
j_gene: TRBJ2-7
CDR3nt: TGTGCCACCAGTGACCCCCAAAGCTCCTACGAGCAGTACTTC
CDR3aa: CATSDPQSSYEQYF

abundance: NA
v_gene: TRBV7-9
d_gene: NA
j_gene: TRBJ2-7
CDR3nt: TGTGCCAGCAACCTTGCAGGGAACCCCTACGAGCAGTACTTC
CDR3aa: CASNLAGNPYEQYF

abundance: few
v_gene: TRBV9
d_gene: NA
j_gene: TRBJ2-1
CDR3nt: TGTGCCAGCAGCGGCCGTGGCTATGAGCAGTTCTTC
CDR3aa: CASSGRGYEQFF

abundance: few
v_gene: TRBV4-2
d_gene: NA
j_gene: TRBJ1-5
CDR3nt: TGTGCCAGCAGCCAAGATTGCAGGGGATTGAATCAGCCCCAGCATTTT
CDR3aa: CASSQDCRGLNQPQHF

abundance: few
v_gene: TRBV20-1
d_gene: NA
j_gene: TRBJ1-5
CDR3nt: TGCAGTGCTAGGGAGGACGGGGCAAACCAGCATTTT
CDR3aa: CSAREDGANQHF

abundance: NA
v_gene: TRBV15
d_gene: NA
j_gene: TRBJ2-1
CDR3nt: TGTTCCACCAGCAGATCTCGAACGGACTCCTTCGTTTTAGGAGAGCTGTTCTTC
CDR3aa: CSTSRSRTDSFVLGELFF

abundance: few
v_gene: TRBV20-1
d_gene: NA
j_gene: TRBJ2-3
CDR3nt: TGCAGTGCTAGAGATCTTTCCGGCCTGGCATATCGCACAGATACGCAGTATTTT
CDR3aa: CSARDLSGLAYRTDTQYF

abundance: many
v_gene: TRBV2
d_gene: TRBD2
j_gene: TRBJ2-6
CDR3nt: TGTGCCAGCAGTGGCCGGGAGGTCGGGGCCAACGTCCTGACTTTC
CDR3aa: CASSGREVGANVLTF

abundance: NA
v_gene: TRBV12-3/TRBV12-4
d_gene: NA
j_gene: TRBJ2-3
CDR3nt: TGTGCCAGCAGCGCCCGCGGGACAATCCTTGCTGATCGTACGCAGTATTTT
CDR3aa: CASSARGTILADRTQYF

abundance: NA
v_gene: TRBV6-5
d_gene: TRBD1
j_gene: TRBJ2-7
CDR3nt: TGTGCCAGCAGCCTATGGACAGGGAAGGTGGACTACGAGCAGTACTTC
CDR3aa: CASSLWTGKVDYEQYF

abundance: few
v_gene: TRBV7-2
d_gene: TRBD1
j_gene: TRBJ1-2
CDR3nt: TGTGCCAGCAGCCCCCGACAGGGTAGTTATGGCTACGCCTTC
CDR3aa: CASSPRQGSYGYAF

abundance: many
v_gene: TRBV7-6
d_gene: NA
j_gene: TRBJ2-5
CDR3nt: TGTGCCAGCAGCTTCATCGGAGAGGCGGTTCAAGAGACCCAGTACTTC
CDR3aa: CASSFIGEAVQETQYF

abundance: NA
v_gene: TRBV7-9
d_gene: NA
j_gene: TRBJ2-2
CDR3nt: TGTGCCAGCACCCGCACCGGAGGGGTGACCGGGGAGCTGTTTTTT
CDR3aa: CASTRTGGVTGELFF

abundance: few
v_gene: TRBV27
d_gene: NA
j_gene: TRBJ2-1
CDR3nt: TGTGCCAGCAGTTTGTCGGGGAGCTCCTACAATGAGCAGTTCTTC
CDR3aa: CASSLSGSSYNEQFF

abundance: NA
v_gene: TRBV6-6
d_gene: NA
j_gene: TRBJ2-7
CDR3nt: TGTGCCAGCAGTTTAGGAAGCGGCGGCTCCTACGAGCAGTACTTC
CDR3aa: CASSLGSGGSYEQYF

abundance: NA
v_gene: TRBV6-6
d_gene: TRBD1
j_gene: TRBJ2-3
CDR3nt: TGTGCCAGCAGTTACGGGACAGCACCAGATACGCAGTATTTT
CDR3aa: CASSYGTAPDTQYF

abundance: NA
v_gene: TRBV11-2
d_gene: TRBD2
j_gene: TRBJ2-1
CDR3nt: TGTGCCAGCAGCGACCTACTAGCGGGAGGTGTGTATGAGCAGTTCTTC
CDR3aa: CASSDLLAGGVYEQFF

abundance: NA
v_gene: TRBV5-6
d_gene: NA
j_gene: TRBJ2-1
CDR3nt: TGTGCCAGCAGCTTTAACACGGGCCTTAACAATGAGCAGTTCTTC
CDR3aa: CASSFNTGLNNEQFF

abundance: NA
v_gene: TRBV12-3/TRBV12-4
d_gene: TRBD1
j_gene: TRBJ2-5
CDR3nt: TGTGCCAGCAGTCGGTGGACAGGGGATCAAGAGACCCAGTACTTC
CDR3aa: CASSRWTGDQETQYF

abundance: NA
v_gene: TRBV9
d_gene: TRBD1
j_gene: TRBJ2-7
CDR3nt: TGTGCCAGCAGCGTAGACAGGGGCTCCTACGAGCAGTACTTC
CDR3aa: CASSVDRGSYEQYF

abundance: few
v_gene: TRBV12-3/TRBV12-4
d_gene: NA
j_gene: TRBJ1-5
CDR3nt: TGTGCCAGCAGCCGTGGAACGAATCAGCCCCAGCATTTT
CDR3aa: CASSRGTNQPQHF

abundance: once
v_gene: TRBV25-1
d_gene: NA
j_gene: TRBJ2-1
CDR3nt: TGTGCCAGCAGTGTCGGCAGGGGATTATCTGAGCAGTTCTTC
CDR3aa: CASSVGRGLSEQFF

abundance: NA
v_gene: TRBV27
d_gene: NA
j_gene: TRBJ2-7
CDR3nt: TGTGCCAGCAGTCCGTCGCCCTCATACGAGCAGTACTTC
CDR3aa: CASSPSPSYEQYF

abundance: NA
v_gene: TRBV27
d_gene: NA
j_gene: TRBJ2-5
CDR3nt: TGTGCCAGCAGTTTAGTAACAGGGGCGGGGAAGACCCAGTACTTC
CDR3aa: CASSLVTGAGKTQYF

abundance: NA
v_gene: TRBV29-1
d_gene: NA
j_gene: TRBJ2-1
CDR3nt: TGCAGCGTTGACTACAATGAGCAGTTCTTC
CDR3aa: CSVDYNEQFF

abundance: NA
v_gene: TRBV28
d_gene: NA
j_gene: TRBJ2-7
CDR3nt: TGTGCCAGCAATCCAGGGACCGCTCGCTACGAGCAGTACTTC
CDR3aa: CASNPGTARYEQYF

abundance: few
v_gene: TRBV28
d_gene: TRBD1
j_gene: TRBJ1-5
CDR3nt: TGTGCCAGCAGTAGGGACAGGGGGCCTCAGCCCCAGCATTTT
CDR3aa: CASSRDRGPQPQHF

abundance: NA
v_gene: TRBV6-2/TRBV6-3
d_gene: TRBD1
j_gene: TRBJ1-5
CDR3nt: TGTGCCAGCAGTTACTCGAGGGACAGCAAAATTCATAGCAATCAGCCCCAGCATTTT
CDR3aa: CASSYSRDSKIHSNQPQHF

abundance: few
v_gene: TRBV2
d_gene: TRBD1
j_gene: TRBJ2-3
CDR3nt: TGTGCCAGCAGTACGGAAAGGACAGGCTATACAGATACGCAGTATTTT
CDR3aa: CASSTERTGYTDTQYF

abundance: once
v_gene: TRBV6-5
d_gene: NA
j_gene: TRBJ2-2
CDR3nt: TGTGCCAGCAGCCAGACTATCTCGAACACCGGGGAGCTGTTTTTT
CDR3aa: CASSQTISNTGELFF

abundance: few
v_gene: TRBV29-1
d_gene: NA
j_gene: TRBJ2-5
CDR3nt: TGCAGCGTGGAAGGACGGTCACAAGAGACCCAGTACTTC
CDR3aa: CSVEGRSQETQYF